This passage covers 5 T cell receptor beta chains from one sample sequenced in a study of shared clonotypes between healthy human individuals. The method was immunoSEQ multiplex PCR; TCRdb's version includes in-frame clones alone and lacks a portion of them. The data show roughly 2 million clones, 95% seen once. Sequencing used naive CD4+ T cells sorted from blood. The subset denotes: CD45RA+ positively selected. Receptors were obtained from a man younger than 35 in good health.

Comments on this clone: The same CDR3 also results from other DNA sequences found in this sample. The chain has TRBV30 and TRBJ1-2; D might be TRBD1 (6 bases). Germline CDR1 is GTSNPN and CDR2 is SVGIG (reference sequence). The CDR3 covers 13 residues. Trimming cost V 0 bases and J 4 bases, with 9 bases left between them. For the CDR3, the DNA is TGTGCCTGGAGTGTTGGGGGCGGCTATGGCTACACCTTC. Translation gives CAWSVGGGYGYTF.

This clone showed up just once. V gene TRBV4-1 combines with J gene TRBJ2-3; the match to TRBD2 covers 11 bases. The CDR3 totals 19 residues. Trimming took 1 base from V and 1 from J; bases not matched to a gene: 10. Per the germline V gene, CDR1 is MGHRA and CDR2 is YSYEKL. CDR3 nucleotides: TGCGCCAGCAGCCAAGGGAAGGTAGCGGGGGGGCTGGGCACAGATACGCAGTATTTT. Its translation: CASSQGKVAGGLGTDTQYF.

A word on this clone: Different DNA sequences within this sample yield the same CDR3. The chain employs TRBV18 and TRBJ2-7; TRBD1 is a possible D gene (6 bases). This CDR3 is built from 13 residues. Germline loops: CDR1 KGHSH, CDR2 LQKENI. Trimming shortened V by 2 bases and J by 3 bases, and 8 bases separated the two germline ends. Here the CDR3 DNA reads TGTGCCAGCTCACCAGCAGGGGTCTACGAGCAGTACTTC. Its translation: CASSPAGVYEQYF.

CDR3 DNA sequence: TGTGCCAGCACCAGGGGACCCGCGAACGAGCAGTACTTC. Its translation: CASTRGPANEQYF. This rearrangement joins TRBV6-5 to TRBJ2-7; D may be TRBD1 (6 bases). Germline V gene lookup returns CDR1 MNHEY and CDR2 SVGAGI. V dropped 7 bases and J dropped 5 bases, with 15 bases sitting between them. The CDR3 length is 13 residues.

The chain uses TRBV19 and TRBJ1-1, with D possibly TRBD1 on 5 matching bases. Trimming shortened V by 5 bases and J by 7 bases, and 14 bases separated the two germline ends. The CDR3 loop spans 13 amino acids. Per the germline V gene, CDR1 is LNHDA and CDR2 is SQIVND (reference sequence). The CDR3 nucleotides are TGTGCCAGTAGTGCTCACCGGGACTTTGAAGCTTTCTTT. This sequence encodes CASSAHRDFEAFF. The full variable domain, completed using reference TRBV19 and TRBJ1-1, is DGGITQSPKYLFRKEGQNVTLSCEQNLNHDAMYWYRQDPGQGLRLIYYSQIVNDFQKGDIAEGYSVSREKKESFPLTVTSAQKNPTAFYLCASSAHRDFEAFFGQGTRLTVV.